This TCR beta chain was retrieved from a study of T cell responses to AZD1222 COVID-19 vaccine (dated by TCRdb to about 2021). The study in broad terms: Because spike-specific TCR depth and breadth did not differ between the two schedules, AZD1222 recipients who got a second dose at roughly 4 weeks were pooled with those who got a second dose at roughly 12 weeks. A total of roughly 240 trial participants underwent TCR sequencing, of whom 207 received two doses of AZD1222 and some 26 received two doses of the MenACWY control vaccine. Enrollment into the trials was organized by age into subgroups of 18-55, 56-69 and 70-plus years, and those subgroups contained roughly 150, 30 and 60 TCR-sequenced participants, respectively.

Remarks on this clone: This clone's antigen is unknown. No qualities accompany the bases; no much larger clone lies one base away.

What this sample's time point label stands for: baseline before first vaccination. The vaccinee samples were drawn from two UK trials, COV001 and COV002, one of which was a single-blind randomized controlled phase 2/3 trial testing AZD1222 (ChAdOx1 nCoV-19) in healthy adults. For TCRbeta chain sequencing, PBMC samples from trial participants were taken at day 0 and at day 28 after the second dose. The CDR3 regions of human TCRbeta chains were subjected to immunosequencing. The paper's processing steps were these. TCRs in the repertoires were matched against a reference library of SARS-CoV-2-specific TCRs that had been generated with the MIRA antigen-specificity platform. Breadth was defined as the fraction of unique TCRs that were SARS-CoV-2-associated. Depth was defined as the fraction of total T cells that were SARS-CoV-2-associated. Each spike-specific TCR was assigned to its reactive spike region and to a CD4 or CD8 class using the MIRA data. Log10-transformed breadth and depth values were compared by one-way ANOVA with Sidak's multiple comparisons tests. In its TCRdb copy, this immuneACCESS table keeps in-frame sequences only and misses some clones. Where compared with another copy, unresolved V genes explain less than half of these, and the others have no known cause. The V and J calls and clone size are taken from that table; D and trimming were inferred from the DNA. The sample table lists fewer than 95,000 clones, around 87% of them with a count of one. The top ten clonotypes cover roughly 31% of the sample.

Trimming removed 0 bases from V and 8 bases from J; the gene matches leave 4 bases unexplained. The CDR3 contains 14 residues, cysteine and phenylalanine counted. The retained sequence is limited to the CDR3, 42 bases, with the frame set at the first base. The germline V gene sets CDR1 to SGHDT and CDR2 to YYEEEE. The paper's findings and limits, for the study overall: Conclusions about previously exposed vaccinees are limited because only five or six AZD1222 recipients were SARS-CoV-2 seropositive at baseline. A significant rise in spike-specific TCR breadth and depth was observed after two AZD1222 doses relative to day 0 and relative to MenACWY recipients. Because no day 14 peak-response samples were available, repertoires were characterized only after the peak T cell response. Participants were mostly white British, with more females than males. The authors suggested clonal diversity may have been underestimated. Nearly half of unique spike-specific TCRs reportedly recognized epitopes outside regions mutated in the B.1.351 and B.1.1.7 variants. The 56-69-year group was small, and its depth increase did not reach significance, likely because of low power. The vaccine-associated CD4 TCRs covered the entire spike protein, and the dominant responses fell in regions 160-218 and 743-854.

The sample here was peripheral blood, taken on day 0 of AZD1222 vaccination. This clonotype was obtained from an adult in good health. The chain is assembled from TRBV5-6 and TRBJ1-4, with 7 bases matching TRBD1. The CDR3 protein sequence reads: CASSLGGQYEKLFF. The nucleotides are TGTGCCAGCAGCTTGGGGGGACAGTACGAAAAACTGTTTTTT.